This TCR beta chain was sequenced for a study of blood T cell repertoires in COVID-19. Study-wide background: Some COVID-19 samples were acute and others convalescent; all came from the United States, Italy and Spain. T cells, B-cell-depleted T cells, or PBMCs provided the cDNA or gDNA that served as material.

CDR1 is SGHRS, CDR2 YFSETQ, per germline. After removal of 5 bases from V and 5 bases from J, the junction contained 5 bases not matched to a gene. The CDR3 is 13 amino acids. This clone was counted once. Original processing methods: How many nucleated cells were present was estimated from reference gene primer amplification. The table came from immunoSEQ multiplex PCR; TCRdb's copy has only in-frame clones and leaves some out. From that table come the V and J calls and clone size; the DNA was used to work out D and trimming. The sample has some 74,000 clones, 80% seen once. The receptor's source is a human donor in a cohort sampled during active COVID-19. What was sequenced was peripheral blood. This chain links TRBV5-1 with TRBJ2-3; 7 bases agree with TRBD1. CDR3 nucleotide sequence: TGCGCCAGCAGTTCGACAGGGATAGATACGCAGTATTTT. This translates into CASSSTGIDTQYF.